This TCR beta chain is drawn from a study of diagnostic markers for celiac disease (dated by TCRdb to about 2020). The germline V gene (reference sequence) supplies CDR1 DFQATT and CDR2 SNEGSKA. The CDR3 has 16 amino acids, counting the end cysteine and phenylalanine. No DNA sequence was recorded. Sequencing instrument: Illumina MiSeq. TCRdb reprocessed the public reads and reports one entry per CDR3 protein sequence, without DNA. The table kept for this sample lists a few thousand distinct CDR3 sequences. The ten largest account for 8% to 10% of the sample. With no count recorded, this clonotype is classed as medium-sized (0.01 to 0.1%) from frequency. Its specific antigen is unknown.

The sequenced sample consisted of either unsorted cells or a sorted T cell fraction (not recorded which). The sequence came from a human donor. This table probably holds off-target reads from a library built for another chain. The chain employs TRBV20-1 and TRBJ1-5. The CDR3 region has the sequence CSARRKREPSNQPQHF.